The entry below gives a single T cell receptor beta chain sequence along with its context. J gave up 1 base and V 4 bases, and 8 bases lay outside the gene matches. CDR3 length equals 18 residues. CDR1 and CDR2 from the germline V gene are MGHRA and YSYEKL. Here immunoSEQ multiplex PCR was the method, and the copy in TCRdb shows in-frame clones only, minus some. The sample holds about 270,000 clones; about 90% are singletons and the top ten take 1.5% to 2%. The data were taken from a study of blood T cell repertoires in COVID-19. Whole-study context: The United States, Italy and Spain supplied acute and convalescent COVID-19 samples. T cells, B-cell-depleted T cells, or PBMCs provided the cDNA or gDNA that served as material.

Donors were grouped by their self-reported clinical history. Symptom resolution, clearance, or two negative PCRs marked donors in Cohort 3 as recovered. Sequencing input: PBMCs or T cells enriched from blood (not recorded which). This rearrangement joins TRBV4-1 to TRBJ2-2, with 11 bases that match TRBD2. The sequence was collected from a woman in her fifties or sixties who had recovered from COVID-19. The CDR3 DNA sequence: TGCGCCAGCAGCCTAGCGGGGGGGCCCGTCGGGAACACCGGGGAGCTGTTTTTT. Amino acids: CASSLAGGPVGNTGELFF.